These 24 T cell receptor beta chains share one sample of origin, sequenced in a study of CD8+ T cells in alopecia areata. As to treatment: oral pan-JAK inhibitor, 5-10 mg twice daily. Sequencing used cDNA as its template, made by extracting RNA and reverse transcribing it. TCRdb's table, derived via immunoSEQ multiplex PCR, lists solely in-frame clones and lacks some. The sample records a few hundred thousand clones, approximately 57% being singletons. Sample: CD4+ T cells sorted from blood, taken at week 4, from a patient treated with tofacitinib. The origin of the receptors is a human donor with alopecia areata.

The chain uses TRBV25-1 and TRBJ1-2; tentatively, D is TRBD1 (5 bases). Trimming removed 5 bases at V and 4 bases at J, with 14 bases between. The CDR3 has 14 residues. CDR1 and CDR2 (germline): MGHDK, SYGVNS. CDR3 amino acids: CASSNPGPSYGYTF. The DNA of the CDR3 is TGTGCCAGCAGTAATCCGGGACCGAGCTATGGCTACACCTTC.

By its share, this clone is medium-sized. In DNA form, the CDR3 reads TGTGCCAGTACCTCGACAGGGGGGCGGGACAATGAGCAGTTCTTC. It yields the protein CASTSTGGRDNEQFF. The V call is TRBV19, the J call TRBJ2-1, with TRBD1 identical over 9 bases. J lost 5 bases, V lost 7 bases, and 9 bases had no gene match. The CDR3 is 15 residues long. The germline gives CDR1 LNHDA, CDR2 SQIVND (reference sequence).

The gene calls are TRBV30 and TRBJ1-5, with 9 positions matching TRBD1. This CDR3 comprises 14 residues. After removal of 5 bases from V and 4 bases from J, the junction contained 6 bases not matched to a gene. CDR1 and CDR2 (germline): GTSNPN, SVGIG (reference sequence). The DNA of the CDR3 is TGTGCCTGGGCAGGAGGGACAGGGAATCAGCCCCAGCATTTT. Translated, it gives CAWAGGTGNQPQHF.

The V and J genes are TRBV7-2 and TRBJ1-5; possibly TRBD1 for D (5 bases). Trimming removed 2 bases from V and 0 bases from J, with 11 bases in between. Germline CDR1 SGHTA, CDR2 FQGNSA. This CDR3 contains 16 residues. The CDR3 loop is CASSLSQGYSNQPQHF. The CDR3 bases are TGTGCCAGCAGCTTAAGTCAGGGATATAGCAATCAGCCCCAGCATTTT. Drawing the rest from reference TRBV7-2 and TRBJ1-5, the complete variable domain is GAGVSQSPSNKVTEKGKDVELRCDPISGHTALYWYRQSLGQGLEFLIYFQGNSAPDKSGLPSDRFSAERTGGSVSTLTIQRTQQEDSAVYLCASSLSQGYSNQPQHFGDGTRLSIL.

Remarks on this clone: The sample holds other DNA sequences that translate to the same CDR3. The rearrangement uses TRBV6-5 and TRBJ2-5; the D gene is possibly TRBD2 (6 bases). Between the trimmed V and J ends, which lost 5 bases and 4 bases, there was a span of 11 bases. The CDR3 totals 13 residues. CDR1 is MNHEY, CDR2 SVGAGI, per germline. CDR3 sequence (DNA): TGTGCCAGCAGTCCGCGGAGGGGAGAGACCCAGTACTTC. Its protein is CASSPRRGETQYF.

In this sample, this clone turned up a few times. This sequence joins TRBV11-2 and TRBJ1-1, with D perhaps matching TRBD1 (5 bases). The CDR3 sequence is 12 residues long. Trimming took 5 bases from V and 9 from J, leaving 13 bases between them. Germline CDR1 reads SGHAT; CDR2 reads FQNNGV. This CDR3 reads CASSRDRDQAFF. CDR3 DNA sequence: TGTGCCAGCAGCAGGGACCGGGATCAAGCTTTCTTT.

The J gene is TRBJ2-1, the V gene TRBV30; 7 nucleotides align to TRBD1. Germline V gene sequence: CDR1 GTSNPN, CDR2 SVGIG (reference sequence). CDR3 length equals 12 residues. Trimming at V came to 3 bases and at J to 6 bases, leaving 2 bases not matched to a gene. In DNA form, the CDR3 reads TGTGCCTGGAGGACAGGGAGCAATGAGCAGTTCTTC. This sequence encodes CAWRTGSNEQFF. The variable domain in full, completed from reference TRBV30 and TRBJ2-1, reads SQTIHQWPATLVQPVGSPLSLECTVEGTSNPNLYWYRQAAGRGLQLLFYSVGIGQISSEVPQNLSASRPQDRQFILSSKKLLLSDSGFYLCAWRTGSNEQFFGPGTRLTVL.

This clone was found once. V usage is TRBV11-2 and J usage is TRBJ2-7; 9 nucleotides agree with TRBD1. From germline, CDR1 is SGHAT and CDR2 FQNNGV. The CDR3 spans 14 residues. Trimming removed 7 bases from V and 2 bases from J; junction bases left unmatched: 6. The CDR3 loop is CASTYGTGTYEQYF. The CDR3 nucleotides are TGTGCCAGCACCTACGGGACAGGGACCTACGAGCAGTACTTC.

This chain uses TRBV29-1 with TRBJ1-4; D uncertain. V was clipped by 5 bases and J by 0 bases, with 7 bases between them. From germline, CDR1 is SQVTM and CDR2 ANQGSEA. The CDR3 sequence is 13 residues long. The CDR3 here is CSVQHSTNEKLFF. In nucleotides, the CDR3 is TGCAGCGTTCAGCACTCAACTAATGAAAAACTGTTTTTT.

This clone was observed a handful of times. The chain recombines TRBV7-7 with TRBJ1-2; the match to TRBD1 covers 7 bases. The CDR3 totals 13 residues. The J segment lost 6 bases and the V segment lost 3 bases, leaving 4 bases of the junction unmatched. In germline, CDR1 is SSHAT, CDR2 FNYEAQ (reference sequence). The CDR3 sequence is CASSLTGRDGYTF. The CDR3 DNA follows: TGTGCCAGCAGCTTGACAGGGAGGGATGGCTACACCTTC.

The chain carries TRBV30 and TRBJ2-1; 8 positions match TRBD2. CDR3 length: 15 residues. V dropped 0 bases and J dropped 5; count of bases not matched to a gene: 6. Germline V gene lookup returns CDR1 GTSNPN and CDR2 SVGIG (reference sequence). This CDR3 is CAWSVVAGWDNEQFF. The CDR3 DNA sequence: TGTGCCTGGAGTGTAGTAGCGGGGTGGGACAATGAGCAGTTCTTC.

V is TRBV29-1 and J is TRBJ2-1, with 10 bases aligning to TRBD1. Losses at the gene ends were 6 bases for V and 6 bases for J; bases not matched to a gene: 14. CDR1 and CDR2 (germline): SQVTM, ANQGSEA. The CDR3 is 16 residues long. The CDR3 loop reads CSVRMTGGASINEQFF. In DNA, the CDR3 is TGCAGCGTACGAATGACAGGGGGCGCATCAATCAATGAGCAGTTCTTC.

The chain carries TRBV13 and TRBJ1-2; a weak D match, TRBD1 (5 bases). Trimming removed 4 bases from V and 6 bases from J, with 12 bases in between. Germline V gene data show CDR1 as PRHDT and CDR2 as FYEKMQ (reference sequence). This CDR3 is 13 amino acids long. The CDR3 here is CASSSGGLHGYTF. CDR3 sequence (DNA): TGTGCCAGCAGCTCCGGGGGGTTACATGGCTACACCTTC.

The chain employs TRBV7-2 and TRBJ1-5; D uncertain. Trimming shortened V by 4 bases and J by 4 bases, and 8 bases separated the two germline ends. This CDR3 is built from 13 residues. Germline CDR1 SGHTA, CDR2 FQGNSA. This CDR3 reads CASSSMYNQPQHF. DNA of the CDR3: TGTGCCAGCAGCTCGATGTATAATCAGCCCCAGCATTTT. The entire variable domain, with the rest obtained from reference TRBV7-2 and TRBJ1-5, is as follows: GAGVSQSPSNKVTEKGKDVELRCDPISGHTALYWYRQSLGQGLEFLIYFQGNSAPDKSGLPSDRFSAERTGGSVSTLTIQRTQQEDSAVYLCASSSMYNQPQHFGDGTRLSIL.

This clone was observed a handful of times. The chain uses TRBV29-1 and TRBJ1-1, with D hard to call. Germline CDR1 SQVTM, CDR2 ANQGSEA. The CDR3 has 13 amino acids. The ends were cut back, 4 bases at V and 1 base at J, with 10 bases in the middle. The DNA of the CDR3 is TGCAGCGTTGTTCGAAGTGAGAACACTGAAGCTTTCTTT. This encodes CSVVRSENTEAFF.

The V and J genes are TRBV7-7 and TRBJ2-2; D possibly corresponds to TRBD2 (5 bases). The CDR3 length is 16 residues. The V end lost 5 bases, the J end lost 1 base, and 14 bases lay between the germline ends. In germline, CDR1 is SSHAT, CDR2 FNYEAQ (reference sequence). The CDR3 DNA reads TGTGCCAGCAGCCCGGGGAGATTTGTGAACACCGGGGAGCTGTTTTTT. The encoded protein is CASSPGRFVNTGELFF.

The DNA for the CDR3 is TGTGCCAGCAGTTTCCTTACTCCCACAGGGGGCGATGGCTACACCTTC. Translation: CASSFLTPTGGDGYTF. The gene calls are TRBV6-6 and TRBJ1-2, with 9 bases identical to TRBD1. CDR3 length: 16 amino acids. Trimming cost V 4 bases and J 6 bases; bases outside gene matches: 12. Germline V lookup: CDR1 MNHNY, CDR2 SVGAGI (reference sequence).

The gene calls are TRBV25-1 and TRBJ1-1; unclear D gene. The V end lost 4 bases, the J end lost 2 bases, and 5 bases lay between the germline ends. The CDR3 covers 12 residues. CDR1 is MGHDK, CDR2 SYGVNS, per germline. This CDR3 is CASSAENTEAFF. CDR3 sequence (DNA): TGTGCCAGCAGTGCGGAAAACACTGAAGCTTTCTTT.

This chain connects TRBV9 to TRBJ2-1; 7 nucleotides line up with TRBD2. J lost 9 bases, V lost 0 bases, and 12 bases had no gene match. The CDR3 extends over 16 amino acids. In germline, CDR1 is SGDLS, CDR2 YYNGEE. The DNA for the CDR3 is TGTGCCAGCAGCGTAGCTACGAGCGGGGTGGCTAGTGAGCAGTTCTTC. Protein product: CASSVATSGVASEQFF. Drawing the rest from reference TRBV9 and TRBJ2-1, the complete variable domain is DSGVTQTPKHLITATGQRVTLRCSPRSGDLSVYWYQQSLDQGLQFLIQYYNGEERAKGNILERFSAQQFPDLHSELNLSSLELGDSALYFCASSVATSGVASEQFFGPGTRLTVL.

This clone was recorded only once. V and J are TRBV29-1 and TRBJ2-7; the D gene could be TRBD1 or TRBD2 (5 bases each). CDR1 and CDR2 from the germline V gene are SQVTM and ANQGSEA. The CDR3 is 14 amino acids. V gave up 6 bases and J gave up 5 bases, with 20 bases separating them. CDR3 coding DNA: TGCAGCGTGGGTTCCGGGACCGCGCGGGACGAGCAGTACTTC. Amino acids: CSVGSGTARDEQYF.

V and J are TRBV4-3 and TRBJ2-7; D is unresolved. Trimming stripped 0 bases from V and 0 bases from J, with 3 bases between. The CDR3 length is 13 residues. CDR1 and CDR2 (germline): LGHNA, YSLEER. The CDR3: CASSQEPSYEQYF. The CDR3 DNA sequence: TGCGCCAGCAGCCAAGAGCCCTCCTACGAGCAGTACTTC.

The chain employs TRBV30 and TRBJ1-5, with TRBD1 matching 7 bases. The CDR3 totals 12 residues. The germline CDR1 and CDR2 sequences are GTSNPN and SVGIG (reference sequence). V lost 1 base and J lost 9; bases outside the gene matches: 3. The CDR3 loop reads CAWSARTGPQHF. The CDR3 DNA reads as TGTGCCTGGAGTGCCCGGACAGGGCCCCAGCATTTT.

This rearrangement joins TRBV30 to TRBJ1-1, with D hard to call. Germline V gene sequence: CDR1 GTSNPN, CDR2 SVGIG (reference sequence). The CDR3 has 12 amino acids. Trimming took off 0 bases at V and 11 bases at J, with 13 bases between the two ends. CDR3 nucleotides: TGTGCCTGGAGTGTACAAGGAGGCGAGGCTTTCTTT. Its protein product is CAWSVQGGEAFF.

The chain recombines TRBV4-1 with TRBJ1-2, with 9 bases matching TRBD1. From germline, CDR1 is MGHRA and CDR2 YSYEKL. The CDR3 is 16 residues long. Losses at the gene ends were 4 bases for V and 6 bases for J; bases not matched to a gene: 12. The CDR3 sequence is CASSPRLRTGADGYTF. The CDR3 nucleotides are TGCGCCAGCAGCCCACGGCTTCGGACAGGGGCGGATGGCTACACCTTC.